The entry that follows covers one T cell receptor (beta chain) sequence. The entry originates in a study of blood T cells in healthy people across ages. Primed by a sample-barcoded 5' primer and a J-beta primer mix, a second PCR proceeded for about 7 to 11 cycles. TCRdb re-analysed the 5' RACE reads in MiXCR, keeping a single row per CDR3 protein. The sample records roughly 790,000 distinct CDR3 sequences, approximately 43% being singletons. Sequences were obtained from blood. This TCR came from a woman aged 55-69 years in good health.

The DNA of the CDR3 is TGTGCCAGCAGTTACTCGGGTCCGACCTTCGGAAGCACAGATACGCAGTATTTT. Its translation: CASSYSGPTFGSTDTQYF. V usage is TRBV6-2 or TRBV6-3 and J usage is TRBJ2-3; D remains ambiguous. The CDR3 runs to 18 residues. Trimming took 0 bases from V and 0 from J, leaving 16 bases between them. Germline loops: CDR1 MNHEY, CDR2 SVGEGT.